Listed below are T cell receptor beta chains from one sample, sequenced in a study of T-cell reconstitution after alpha-beta-depleted transplantation in children. TCRdb independently ran MiXCR on the PCR reads; one entry per CDR3 protein. The sample yields around 580,000 distinct CDR3 sequences, roughly 23% seen once. The sequences come from PBMCs, mostly from graft donor cells, collected 360 days after TCRalphabeta/CD19-depleted stem cell transplant. Source of these receptors: a boy younger than two who had a stem cell transplant for acute myeloid leukemia, so the T cells may come from the graft donor. The CDR3 runs from the conserved cysteine through the conserved F or W. D genes are given only for firm matches. Part of the rows lack a size; the others show once, few, many or a class for expanded clones.

D,J,V,size,DNA,CDR3
-,TRBJ2-1,TRBV6-1,few,TGTGCCAGCAGTCCCCGCGGCGTTGGACGTTACAATGAGCAGTTCTTC,CASSPRGVGRYNEQFF
TRBD1,TRBJ2-1,TRBV11-2,-,TGTGCCAGCAGCCTCCTGGGCGGGACAGGGGGTAATTGGATACCTAATGAGCAGTTCTTC,CASSLLGGTGGNWIPNEQFF
-,TRBJ2-2,TRBV5-4,once,TGTGCCAGCAGCTTGTGGGAGGCGGTGGCCGGGGAGCTGTTTTTT,CASSLWEAVAGELFF
-,TRBJ1-2,TRBV7-2,-,TGTGCCAGCAGCTTAGCCAACAGGGCGATTAACTATGGCTACACCTTC,CASSLANRAINYGYTF
TRBD1,TRBJ2-7,TRBV6-5,-,TGTGCCAGCAGTTACTGGGACAGGGCCTACGAGCAGTACTTC,CASSYWDRAYEQYF
-,TRBJ2-2,TRBV2,-,TGTGCCAGCAAACAGGAGAGCACCGGGGAGCTGTTTTTT,CASKQESTGELFF
TRBD1,TRBJ2-3,TRBV29-1,many,TGCAGCGTTCCACAGGGGTGGAGCACAGATACGCAGTATTTT,CSVPQGWSTDTQYF
-,TRBJ1-2,TRBV20-1,-,TGCAGTGCTAGAGATGGGACTACCGCGGATGGCTACTACACCTTC,CSARDGTTADGYYTF
-,TRBJ1-1,TRBV7-2,many,TGTGCCAGCAGCTTAGCTCAGGGGCGGACTGAAGCTTTCTTT,CASSLAQGRTEAFF
TRBD2,TRBJ2-1,TRBV20-1,-,TGCAGTGCTAGTGGTGGGGGGGGACGGAAGAAGCAGTTCTTC,CSASGGGGRKKQFF
-,TRBJ2-5,TRBV4-3,-,TGCGCCAGCAGCCAAGAATGGAGGGTCCCGGAGACCCAGTACTTC,CASSQEWRVPETQYF
-,TRBJ2-1,TRBV11-2,few,TGTGCCAGCAGCTTAGATCCGGACACGTACAATGAGCAGTTCTTC,CASSLDPDTYNEQFF
-,TRBJ2-7,TRBV25-1,-,TGTGCCAGCAGTGAATATCTAGGTACGGAGTACGAGCAGTACTTC,CASSEYLGTEYEQYF
TRBD1,TRBJ2-7,TRBV30,-,TGTGCCTGGAGTTCGAACAGGGGGAGCACCTACGAGCAGTACTTC,CAWSSNRGSTYEQYF
TRBD2,TRBJ2-6,TRBV4-2,-,TGTGCCAGCAGCCACGCCCGCGGGGGTACTGGGGCCAACGTCCTGACTTTC,CASSHARGGTGANVLTF
TRBD2,TRBJ2-7,TRBV6-5,-,TGTGCCAGCAGTTACATCGGGGCTAGCGGGACCAGCTCCTACGAGCAGTACTTC,CASSYIGASGTSSYEQYF
TRBD1,TRBJ2-7,TRBV5-1,-,TGCGCCAGCAGCCCGGGACAGGGTTACGAGCAGCAGTACTTC,CASSPGQGYEQQYF
TRBD1,TRBJ2-6,TRBV5-1,-,TGCGCCAGCAGCGCACTCACAGGGGGCTTAGCCTCTGGGGCCAACGTCCTGACTTTC,CASSALTGGLASGANVLTF
-,TRBJ2-3,TRBV9,few,TGTGCCAGCAGCGTAGGTGCCCCGGGGGATACGCAGTATTTT,CASSVGAPGDTQYF
-,TRBJ2-7,TRBV20-1,-,TGCAGTGCTTCCCAAGGGGTCTACGAGCAGTACTTC,CSASQGVYEQYF
-,TRBJ2-7,TRBV6-1,many,TGTGCCAGCAGTCCCGACAGGGGAGGGTACGAGCAGTACTTC,CASSPDRGGYEQYF
-,TRBJ1-4,TRBV7-9,-,TGTGCCAGCAGCTTAGTTCCAGGGGCGGCTAATGAAAAACTGTTTTTT,CASSLVPGAANEKLFF
TRBD2,TRBJ2-3,TRBV27,-,TGTGCCAGCTCCATAGCGGGGTCGGGGGGTACGCAGTATTTT,CASSIAGSGGTQYF
-,TRBJ2-7,TRBV29-1,-,TGCAGCGTTGAGGGATACGGGAGATACGAGCAGTACTTC,CSVEGYGRYEQYF
-,TRBJ2-1,TRBV5-1,many,TGCGCCAGCAGCTTGGTTCCGGGTTCCAATGAGCAGTTCTTC,CASSLVPGSNEQFF
-,TRBJ1-5,TRBV20-1,-,TGCAGTGCTAGAGAGGGTAGTGCTTACAATCAGCCCCAGCATTTT,CSAREGSAYNQPQHF
TRBD2,TRBJ2-2,TRBV11-2,many,TGTGCCAGCAGCTTAGAGGGACTAGCGGGGGGAACCGGGGAGCTGTTTTTT,CASSLEGLAGGTGELFF
-,TRBJ2-7,TRBV5-1,once,TGCGCCAGCAGCTTGGCCGAGAGCGGGTCCGAGCAGTACTTC,CASSLAESGSEQYF
-,TRBJ2-4,TRBV5-1,-,TGCGCCAGCACAATTGAGGGCCTCCACACTCGGGTGGTCAAAAACATTCAGTACTTC,CASTIEGLHTRVVKNIQYF
TRBD2,TRBJ2-4,TRBV30,few,TGTGCCTGGAGCGCGGGGGGGAACCAAAACATTCAGTACTTC,CAWSAGGNQNIQYF
-,TRBJ1-1,TRBV20-1,-,TGCAGTGCTAGAGGCGACAGTCATGAAGCTTTCTTT,CSARGDSHEAFF
TRBD1,TRBJ1-2,TRBV14,many,TGTGCCAGCAGCCATCCGACAGGGGGGAACTATGGCTACACCTTC,CASSHPTGGNYGYTF
-,TRBJ1-2,TRBV20-1,few,TGCAGTGCTAGCGGAGGGCGTATTAACTATGGCTACACCTTC,CSASGGRINYGYTF
-,TRBJ2-7,TRBV12-3/TRBV12-4,many,TGTGCCAGCAGTCCCGGGACTCCACGCGAGCAGTACTTC,CASSPGTPREQYF
TRBD1,TRBJ2-5,TRBV10-3,few,TGTGCCATCAGCTGGACAGGGGTGGAGACCCAGTACTTC,CAISWTGVETQYF
-,TRBJ2-3,TRBV6-5,-,TGTGCCAGCAGTTACGAGGGGGGAAGCACAGATACGCAGTATTTT,CASSYEGGSTDTQYF
-,TRBJ1-5,TRBV6-2/TRBV6-3,-,TGTGCCAGCAGTTACTCGGACAGAAGGATTCAGCCCCAGCATTTT,CASSYSDRRIQPQHF
TRBD2,TRBJ2-3,TRBV6-5,-,TGTGCCAGCAGTTACGAAGCGGGGGGGCATGTTACGCAGTATTTT,CASSYEAGGHVTQYF
-,TRBJ2-1,TRBV18,few,TGTGCCAGCTCACCACGGCAGGGTCAAACCTACAATGAGCAGTTCTTC,CASSPRQGQTYNEQFF
-,TRBJ1-2,TRBV19,few,TGTGCCAGTAGTATTGCAGCTAACTATGGCTACACCTTC,CASSIAANYGYTF
TRBD1,TRBJ1-4,TRBV6-7,-,TGTGCCAGCGGTCACCGGGACAGGGCAGTAAAACTGTTTTTT,CASGHRDRAVKLFF
TRBD1,TRBJ1-5,TRBV12-3/TRBV12-4,-,TGTGCCATCAGTTTTCGTGGGACAGGGGCGGGTTATAGCAATCAGCCCCAGCATTTT,CAISFRGTGAGYSNQPQHF
TRBD2,TRBJ2-1,TRBV7-2,many,TGTGCCAGCAGCTCCAAGAGCGGGGGGGACTACAATGAGCAGTTCTTC,CASSSKSGGDYNEQFF
-,TRBJ1-6,TRBV12-5,few,TGTGCTAGTGGTTTCCTCCAGGGCAGCTATAATTCACCCCTCCACTTT,CASGFLQGSYNSPLHF
-,TRBJ2-7,TRBV5-1,-,TGCGCCAGCAGCTTGGACAGATCTCCCGAGCAGTACTTC,CASSLDRSPEQYF
TRBD1,TRBJ2-2,TRBV28,few,TGTGCCAGCATTGACAGGGGAGGTATCGGGGAGCTGTTTTTT,CASIDRGGIGELFF
-,TRBJ2-1,TRBV20-1,many,TGCAGTGCTAGCTTTGCCACCTACAATGAGCAGTTCTTC,CSASFATYNEQFF
TRBD1,TRBJ2-1,TRBV2,-,TGTGCCAGCAGCCGAAGTCAGGGACAGATAGACAATGAGCAGTTCTTC,CASSRSQGQIDNEQFF
-,TRBJ2-6,TRBV20-1,few,TGCAGTGCTAGAGGGCAGGCCGTAACTTCTGGGGCCAACGTCCTGACTTTC,CSARGQAVTSGANVLTF
-,TRBJ2-3,TRBV5-1,few,TGCGCCAGCAGCTTGGCGCGGCTTGTCACAGATACGCAGTATTTT,CASSLARLVTDTQYF
-,TRBJ1-1,TRBV11-2,-,TGTGCCAGCAGCCTAATCAACGGGCCCAGCGTGCAAGCTTTCTTT,CASSLINGPSVQAFF